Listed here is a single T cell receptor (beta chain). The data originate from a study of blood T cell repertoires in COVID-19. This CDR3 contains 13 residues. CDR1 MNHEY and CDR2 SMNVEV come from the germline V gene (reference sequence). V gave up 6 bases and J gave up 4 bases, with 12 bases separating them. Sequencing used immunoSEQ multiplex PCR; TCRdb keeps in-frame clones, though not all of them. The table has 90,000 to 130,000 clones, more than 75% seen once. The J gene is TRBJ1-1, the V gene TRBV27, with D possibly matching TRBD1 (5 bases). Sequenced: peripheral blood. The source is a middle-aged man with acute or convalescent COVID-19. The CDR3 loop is CASRPQGSTEAFF. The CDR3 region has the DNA TGTGCCAGCAGGCCTCAGGGCAGCACTGAAGCTTTCTTT.